The sequence of this T cell receptor (beta chain) was determined in a study of T-cell memory formation after mild COVID-19. The TCR alpha and TCR beta cDNA libraries, bearing sample barcodes and UMIs, were generated by 5'RACE using constant-segment primers. One entry per CDR3 protein results from TCRdb running MiXCR on the 5' RACE reads. The table records under 300,000 distinct CDR3 sequences, roughly 18% of them present only once. This clonotype was observed a handful of times. Antigen specificity is unknown. CDR1 is SGHTA and CDR2 is FQGNSA in the germline V gene. V was clipped by 5 bases and J by 8 bases, with 12 bases between them. The CDR3 runs to 12 residues. Study-level findings and limits: Prior to infection, memory already included some responding clones, suggesting cross-reactive memory joined. CD4/CD8 balance held among clones contracting day 15 to 85, and later expanders leaned CD4+. Contracting clones localized mainly to CM and EM when CD4+ and mainly to EMRA when CD8+.

The chain recombines TRBV7-2 with TRBJ1-2; no definite D call. The sequencing sample was made of PBMCs or a T cell subset sorted from them (not recorded which). This TCR was sampled from a man aged 18-30 years who had mild COVID-19 (a few samples of this study predate the infection). Cell type and time point are not known. The CDR3 region has the DNA TGTGCCAGCAGCCGATATACAAGCGGCTACACCTTC. Protein product: CASSRYTSGYTF. Using reference TRBV7-2 and TRBJ1-2 for the parts outside the CDR3, the full variable domain is GAGVSQSPSNKVTEKGKDVELRCDPISGHTALYWYRQSLGQGLEFLIYFQGNSAPDKSGLPSDRFSAERTGGSVSTLTIQRTQQEDSAVYLCASSRYTSGYTFGSGTRLTVV.